This TCR beta chain was sequenced during a study of shared clonotypes between healthy human individuals. TCRdb's copy holds only in-frame clones and misses some; the assay was immunoSEQ multiplex PCR. The sample lists about 550,000 clones, around 95% seen once, with over 0.09% in the top ten. Naive CD8 cells lacked CD45RO and underwent positive selection for CCR7, leaving out terminally differentiated effector memory CD45RA+ cells. Sequenced sample: naive CD8+ T cells sorted from blood. The receptor was isolated from a woman in her twenties or thirties in good health.

The CDR3 DNA sequence: TGTGCCAGCAGAGAGGACGGCTCGAGATACGAGCAGTACTTC. Protein product: CASREDGSRYEQYF. The rearrangement joins TRBV27 to TRBJ2-7; no reliable D call. CDR1 and CDR2 from the germline V gene are MNHEY and SMNVEV (reference sequence). The CDR3 is made up of 14 amino acids. V was pared by 6 bases and J by 4 bases, with 16 bases between.